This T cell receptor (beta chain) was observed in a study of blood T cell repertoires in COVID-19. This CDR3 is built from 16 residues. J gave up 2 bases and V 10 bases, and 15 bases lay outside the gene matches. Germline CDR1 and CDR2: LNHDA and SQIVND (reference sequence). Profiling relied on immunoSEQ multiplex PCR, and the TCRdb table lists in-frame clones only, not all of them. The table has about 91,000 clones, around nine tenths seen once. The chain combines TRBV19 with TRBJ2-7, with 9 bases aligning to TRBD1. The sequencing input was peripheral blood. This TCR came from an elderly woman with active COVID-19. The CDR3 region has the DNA TGTGCCAAAAAACAGGGGGCTTTGCCTCGGCCCTACGAGCAGTACTTC. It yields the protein CAKKQGALPRPYEQYF.